The 18 T cell receptor beta chains below all came from one sample that was sequenced in a study of cytomegalovirus exposure and HLA in healthy donors. 60 Vbeta and 13 Jbeta primers were used in PCR. TCRdb keeps only in-frame clones here, not all; method: immunoSEQ multiplex PCR. The sample includes roughly 78,000 clones, about 66% seen only once; the top ten take less than 25%. Sequenced: PBMCs. These receptors were taken from a man in his forties in good health and CMV-seropositive.

CDR3 sequence reads: CASSLTTGRNYGYTF. For the CDR3, the DNA is TGCGCCAGCAGCTTAACTACAGGGAGAAACTATGGCTACACCTTC. The chain has TRBV5-1 and TRBJ1-2; weak D call: TRBD1 (6 bases). CDR1 is SGHRS, CDR2 YFSETQ, per germline. The CDR3 is made up of 15 amino acids. V gave up 2 bases and J gave up 2 bases, with 13 bases separating them.

The V and J genes are TRBV7-9 and TRBJ1-3; no clear D gene. Trimming stripped 1 base from V and 5 bases from J, with 12 bases between. The CDR3 consists of 15 residues. Germline V gene data show CDR1 as SEHNR and CDR2 as FQNEAQ (reference sequence). CDR3 in DNA: TGTGCCAGCAGCTTAGGGACTTCGTGGAGAAACACCATATATTTT. As protein: CASSLGTSWRNTIYF.

The chain employs TRBV5-6 and TRBJ2-1; 14 nucleotides agree with TRBD2. Germline lookup yields CDR1 SGHDT and CDR2 YYEEEE. Trimming at V came to 6 bases and at J to 4 bases, leaving 3 bases not matched to a gene. CDR3 length: 15 amino acids. The CDR3 DNA follows: TGTGCCAGCATTGGACTAGCGGGGGGTTACAATGAGCAGTTCTTC. Translation gives CASIGLAGGYNEQFF.

This clone has a handful of counts. The chain joins TRBV9 to TRBJ1-3; D not certain. The CDR3 is 16 residues long. Deletions cut 0 bases from V and 0 bases from J, with 10 bases between. Germline V CDR1 and CDR2: SGDLS, YYNGEE. The CDR3 is CASSVGASLSGNTIYF. The DNA for the CDR3 is TGTGCCAGCAGCGTAGGGGCCAGTCTCTCTGGAAACACCATATATTTT.

The chain recombines TRBV6-5 with TRBJ1-4; TRBD1 matches 8 bases. The ends lost 6 bases at V and 4 bases at J; junction bases unmatched: 4. CDR1 MNHEY and CDR2 SVGAGI come from the germline V gene. The CDR3 is 14 amino acids. DNA for the CDR3: TGTGCCAGCAGCCGGGACAGGAGTAATGAAAAACTGTTTTTT. Encoded protein: CASSRDRSNEKLFF.

The chain employs TRBV7-2 and TRBJ2-1; D is undetermined. CDR1 is SGHTA, CDR2 FQGNSA, per germline. The CDR3 length is 12 residues. V lost 5 bases and J lost 9, with 11 bases in between. In DNA form, the CDR3 reads TGTGCCAGCAGCACCTCGGGTAGTGAGCAGTTCTTC. It encodes CASSTSGSEQFF. The whole variable domain, remainder taken from reference TRBV7-2 and TRBJ2-1, is GAGVSQSPSNKVTEKGKDVELRCDPISGHTALYWYRQSLGQGLEFLIYFQGNSAPDKSGLPSDRFSAERTGGSVSTLTIQRTQQEDSAVYLCASSTSGSEQFFGPGTRLTVL.

V gene TRBV19 combines with J gene TRBJ2-2; TRBD2 is a possible D gene (6 bases). The germline gives CDR1 LNHDA, CDR2 SQIVND (reference sequence). V was pared by 4 bases and J by 1 base, with 16 bases between. The CDR3 length is 17 residues. The CDR3 DNA reads as TGTGCCAGTAGTACCCGCCGGAACGGGGGGAACACCGGGGAGCTGTTTTTT. Its protein is CASSTRRNGGNTGELFF.

This clone was seen once. This chain joins TRBV30 and TRBJ2-5, with 15 bases identical to TRBD2. With 3 bases clipped from V and 5 bases from J, the junction kept 13 bases outside the gene matches. Germline V gene lookup returns CDR1 GTSNPN and CDR2 SVGIG (reference sequence). The CDR3 sequence is 18 residues long. CDR3 DNA: TGTGCCTGGAGGACTGGACTAGCGGGGGGGCTTGTACCGGAGACCCAGTACTTC. This translates into CAWRTGLAGGLVPETQYF.

This clone was detected a few times. The chain is built from TRBV30 and TRBJ2-1; 10 bases match TRBD2. Germline loops: CDR1 GTSNPN, CDR2 SVGIG (reference sequence). The CDR3 is 21 residues long. The J segment lost 0 bases and the V segment lost 2 bases, leaving 19 bases of the junction unmatched. For the CDR3, the DNA is TGTGCCTGGAGTAGTAGGCAGGGAGATCCTAGCGGGGGTAGCTCCTACAATGAGCAGTTCTTC. It codes for CAWSSRQGDPSGGSSYNEQFF.

This clone was detected a few times. This rearrangement joins TRBV11-3 to TRBJ1-1; the D gene is possibly TRBD1 (6 bases). The germline V gene encodes CDR1 SGHNT and CDR2 YENEEA. The CDR3 extends over 11 amino acids. Trimming left V 5 bases short and J 8 bases short, with 9 bases between. CDR3 loop: CASSQDSEAFF. The CDR3 DNA reads TGTGCCAGCAGCCAGGACAGCGAAGCTTTCTTT.

V gene TRBV6-1 combines with J gene TRBJ2-7; 7 nucleotides align to TRBD1. The CDR3 loop spans 14 amino acids. Germline V CDR1 and CDR2: MNHNS, SASEGT. V trimming: 6 bases; J trimming: 2 bases; junction bases outside the gene matches: 7. The CDR3 DNA is TGTGCCAGCAGGCCCGGGACAGTCACCTACGAGCAGTACTTC. Translating it yields CASRPGTVTYEQYF.

The gene calls are TRBV9 and TRBJ2-3; D not resolved. Trimming took 0 bases from V and 0 from J, leaving 5 bases between them. The length of the CDR3 is 14 residues. Germline V gene lookup returns CDR1 SGDLS and CDR2 YYNGEE. Here the CDR3 DNA reads TGTGCCAGCAGCGTAGGTGGCAGCACAGATACGCAGTATTTT. It is translated as CASSVGGSTDTQYF.

The sample holds a few counts of this clone. This chain links TRBV11-3 with TRBJ1-1; possible D gene TRBD1, 5 bases. Germline CDR1 is SGHNT and CDR2 is YENEEA. V was clipped by 8 bases and J by 1 base, with 20 bases between them. This CDR3 has 16 residues. The CDR3 nucleotides read TGTGCCAGCCAACTAACGCAGTGGGGGGGGAACACTGAAGCTTTCTTT. As protein: CASQLTQWGGNTEAFF.

This clone has a handful of counts. The V call is TRBV7-6, the J call TRBJ2-1; TRBD2 agrees at 10 bases. The CDR3 is 15 amino acids. The V segment lost 5 bases and the J segment 8 bases; nucleotides outside the gene matches: 9. Per germline, CDR1 SGHVS and CDR2 FNYEAQ. The CDR3 loop is CASSLKRGGRDEQFF. The CDR3 coding sequence is TGTGCCAGCAGCCTTAAGCGGGGGGGCAGAGATGAGCAGTTCTTC. Combining the CDR3 with reference TRBV7-6 and TRBJ2-1 gives the whole variable domain GAGVSQSPRYKVTKRGQDVALRCDPISGHVSLYWYRQALGQGPEFLTYFNYEAQQDKSGLPNDRFSAERPEGSISTLTIQRTEQRDSAMYRCASSLKRGGRDEQFFGPGTRLTVL.

V usage is TRBV30 and J usage is TRBJ1-3, with unresolved D. This CDR3 is 14 amino acids long. V lost 0 bases and J 7 bases, leaving 13 bases between the germline ends. Germline CDR1 GTSNPN, CDR2 SVGIG (reference sequence). CDR3: CAWSVIRGWNTIYF. CDR3 DNA sequence: TGTGCCTGGAGTGTAATCCGGGGTTGGAACACCATATATTTT.

The rearrangement uses TRBV5-6 and TRBJ1-1; D gene uncertain. Germline assignment: CDR1 SGHDT and CDR2 YYEEEE. The CDR3 has 14 amino acids. The germline V and J ends were trimmed by 0 bases and 0 bases, with 6 bases remaining between them. This CDR3 reads CASSLGQVNTEAFF. The CDR3 DNA reads TGTGCCAGCAGCTTGGGACAAGTGAACACTGAAGCTTTCTTT. Looking up the rest from reference TRBV5-6 and TRBJ1-1 gives the full variable domain: DAGVTQSPTHLIKTRGQQVTLRCSPKSGHDTVSWYQQALGQGPQFIFQYYEEEERQRGNFPDRFSGHQFPNYSSELNVNALLLGDSALYLCASSLGQVNTEAFFGQGTRLTVV.

The rearrangement uses TRBV7-2 and TRBJ2-1; D is possibly TRBD1 (6 bases). The V and J ends lost 11 bases and 4 bases respectively, with 12 bases between them. The germline CDR1 and CDR2 sequences are SGHTA and FQGNSA. The CDR3 is 12 residues long. Here the CDR3 DNA reads TGTGCCGTCAGGGGTTTTTACAATGAGCAGTTCTTC. It codes for CAVRGFYNEQFF.

The rearrangement uses TRBV28 and TRBJ1-6, with 8 bases lining up with TRBD1. J gave up 10 bases and V 4 bases, and 6 bases lay outside the gene matches. Germline V gene sequence: CDR1 MDHEN, CDR2 SYDVKM. The CDR3 consists of 14 residues. The CDR3 DNA sequence: TGTGCCAGCAGTTCTCCGGGACAGGACTCACCCCTCCACTTT. Its translation: CASSSPGQDSPLHF.